This T cell receptor (beta chain) was documented in a study of T-cell reconstitution after alpha-beta-depleted transplantation in children. Study-wide points: Alpha-beta T cells present about two months after transplant were reported to originate from several hundred expanded graft clones. The main origin of T-cell counts and diversity one year after transplant was newly produced T cells.

This clonotype was found a few times. No antigen is known for it. Molecular barcoding with unique molecular identifiers was used for the TCRbeta library. TCRdb re-derived calls from the PCR reads in MiXCR, one entry per CDR3 protein. Of about 580,000 distinct CDR3 sequences listed, 25% to 30% are singletons. The ends were cut back, 5 bases at V and 7 bases at J, with 14 bases in the middle. The CDR3 contains 14 residues. The germline CDR1 and CDR2 sequences are MNHNS and SASEGT. The V call is TRBV6-1, the J call TRBJ1-4; D remains unclear. This clonotype was sampled from a boy under three years old with Wiskott-Aldrich syndrome, due to receive a stem cell transplant. Here the sequenced sample was PBMCs, taken before TCRalphabeta/CD19-depleted stem cell transplant. The CDR3 DNA sequence: TGTGCCAGCAGTCAGACGGGGTACGGTGAAAAACTGTTTTTT. This sequence encodes CASSQTGYGEKLFF.